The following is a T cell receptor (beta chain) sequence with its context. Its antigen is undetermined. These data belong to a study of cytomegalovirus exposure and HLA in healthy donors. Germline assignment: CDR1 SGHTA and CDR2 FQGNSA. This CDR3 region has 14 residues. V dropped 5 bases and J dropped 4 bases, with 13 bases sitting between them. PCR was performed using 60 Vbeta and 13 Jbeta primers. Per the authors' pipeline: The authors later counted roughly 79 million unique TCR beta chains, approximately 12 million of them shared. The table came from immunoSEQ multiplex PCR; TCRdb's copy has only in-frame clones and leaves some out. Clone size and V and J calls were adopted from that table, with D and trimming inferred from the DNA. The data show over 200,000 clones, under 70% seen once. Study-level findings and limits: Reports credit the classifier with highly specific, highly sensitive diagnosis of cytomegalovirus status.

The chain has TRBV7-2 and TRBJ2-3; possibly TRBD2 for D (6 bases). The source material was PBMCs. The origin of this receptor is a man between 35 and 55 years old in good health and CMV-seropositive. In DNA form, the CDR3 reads TGTGCCAGCAGCCCGACCGGAGGGTCAGATACGCAGTATTTT. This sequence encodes CASSPTGGSDTQYF. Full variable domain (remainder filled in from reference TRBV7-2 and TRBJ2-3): GAGVSQSPSNKVTEKGKDVELRCDPISGHTALYWYRQSLGQGLEFLIYFQGNSAPDKSGLPSDRFSAERTGGSVSTLTIQRTQQEDSAVYLCASSPTGGSDTQYFGPGTRLTVL.